The clone carrying this T cell receptor beta chain was observed many times. Its matching antigen is unknown. The read ends 3 residues before the CDR3 terminus; that terminus is restored from the germline J gene. This CDR3 comprises 15 residues. The germline V and J ends were trimmed by 3 bases and 3 bases, with 15 bases remaining between them. Germline lookup yields CDR1 KGHSH and CDR2 LQKENI. This specimen comes from a study of T cell clonality in common variable immunodeficiency. Study-wide points: Compared with healthy controls, CVID subjects showed increased TCRbeta clonality, mostly in about a third. CVID subjects shared fewer TCRbeta clones than healthy controls did. Reportedly, TCR beta sequences from common variable immunodeficiency showed fewer deletions and N-nucleotide insertions.

The repertoire was sequenced with immunoSEQ multiplex PCR; TCRdb's copy has only in-frame clones and lacks some. There are 40,000 to 50,000 clones in the sample, none observed a single time. The chain is built from TRBV18 and TRBJ2-7; D not certain. The TCR originated in a person between 18 and 69 years old in good health. Sequencing input: peripheral blood mononuclear cells. The CDR3 protein is CASSPPGRVGYEQYF. CDR3 DNA (partial): TGTGCCAGCTCACCCCCCGGTCGGGTTGGCTACGAG. Filled out from reference TRBV18 and TRBJ2-7, the complete variable domain reads NAGVMQNPRHLVRRRGQEARLRCSPMKGHSHVYWYRQLPEEGLKFMVYLQKENIIDESGMPKERFSAEFPKEGPSILRIQQVVRGDSAAYFCASSPPGRVGYEQYFGPGTRLTVT.